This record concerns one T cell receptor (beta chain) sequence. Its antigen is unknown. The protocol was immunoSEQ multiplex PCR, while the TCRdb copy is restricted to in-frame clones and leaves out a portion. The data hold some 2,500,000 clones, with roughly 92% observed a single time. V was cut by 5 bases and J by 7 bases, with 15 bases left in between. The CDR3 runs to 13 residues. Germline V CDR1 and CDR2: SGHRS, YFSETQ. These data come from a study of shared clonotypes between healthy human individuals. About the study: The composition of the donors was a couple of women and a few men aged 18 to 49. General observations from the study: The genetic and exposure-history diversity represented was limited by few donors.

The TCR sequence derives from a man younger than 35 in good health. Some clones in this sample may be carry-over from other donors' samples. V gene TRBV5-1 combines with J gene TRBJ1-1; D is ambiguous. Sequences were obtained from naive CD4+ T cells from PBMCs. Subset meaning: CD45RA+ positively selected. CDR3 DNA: TGCGCCAGCAGTTTAGGGTATTCTAGTGAAGCTTTCTTT. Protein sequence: CASSLGYSSEAFF.